These T cell receptor beta chains were read from a single sample in a study of cytomegalovirus exposure and HLA in healthy donors. Assay used: immunoSEQ multiplex PCR; TCRdb lists only in-frame clones, some missing. Among about 60,000 clones listed, 70% to 80% were seen once. Sequenced: PBMCs. The receptor source for this set is a woman in her sixties or seventies in good health and CMV-seropositive. The CDR3 runs from the conserved cysteine through the conserved F or W. D genes are given only for firm matches. Rows give clone size only sometimes, using once, few, many, or a class for an expanded clone.

d_call,clone_size,v_call,j_call,cdr3_aa,cdr3_nt
.,.,TRBV5-4,TRBJ1-4,CASSPHGAGPNEKLFF,TGTGCCAGCAGCCCCCACGGCGCAGGGCCAAATGAAAAACTGTTTTTT
.,few,TRBV18,TRBJ1-2,CASSPPSDGEGYTF,TGTGCCAGCTCACCACCTTCGGACGGGGAAGGCTACACCTTC
.,.,TRBV5-1,TRBJ1-1,CASSLQDGGTEAFF,TGCGCCAGCAGCTTGCAGGACGGGGGCACTGAAGCTTTCTTT
TRBD2,.,TRBV6-5,TRBJ2-3,CATLLSGGADTQYF,TGTGCCACCCTCCTTAGCGGGGGCGCAGATACGCAGTATTTT
.,.,TRBV11-2,TRBJ1-6,CASSLGARGPDSPLHF,TGTGCCAGCAGCTTAGGCGCCAGGGGTCCGGATTCACCCCTCCACTTT
.,few,TRBV13,TRBJ1-1,CASSLVGQEAFF,TGTGCCAGCAGCTTAGTGGGGCAGGAAGCTTTCTTT
TRBD1,.,TRBV2,TRBJ1-1,CATDRQGNTEAFF,TGTGCCACAGACAGACAGGGAAACACTGAAGCTTTCTTT
.,few,TRBV7-2,TRBJ1-1,CASSTTAVLNTEAFF,TGTGCCAGCAGCACGACAGCAGTTTTAAACACTGAAGCTTTCTTT
TRBD1,.,TRBV7-9,TRBJ1-1,CSSSLFAGGTEAFF,TGTTCCAGCAGCTTATTTGCAGGGGGCACTGAAGCTTTCTTT
TRBD1,.,TRBV15,TRBJ2-3,CATSRRQGPVDTQYF,TGTGCCACCAGCCGTCGACAGGGGCCCGTAGATACGCAGTATTTT
.,.,TRBV14,TRBJ1-2,CASSQDPRGRPPNYGYTF,TGTGCCAGCAGCCAAGATCCCAGGGGCCGACCTCCTAACTATGGCTACACCTTC
.,few,TRBV2,TRBJ2-7,CATKTWGPDSSYEQYF,TGTGCCACCAAGACCTGGGGGCCAGACAGCTCCTACGAGCAGTACTTC
TRBD1,.,TRBV2,TRBJ1-5,CASSGQGADNQPQHF,TGTGCCAGCAGCGGACAGGGGGCCGACAATCAGCCCCAGCATTTT
TRBD1,.,TRBV9,TRBJ1-1,CASSVVPDRGREAFF,TGTGCCAGCAGCGTAGTCCCGGACAGGGGGAGGGAAGCTTTCTTT
TRBD2,.,TRBV4-3,TRBJ2-2,CASSQGLAGILRENTGELFF,TGCGCCAGCAGCCAAGGACTAGCGGGGATCCTACGGGAAAACACCGGGGAGCTGTTTTTT
TRBD1,.,TRBV19,TRBJ1-2,CASSKGADYGYTF,TGTGCCAGTAGTAAGGGGGCGGACTATGGCTACACCTTC
TRBD1,.,TRBV5-1,TRBJ2-2,CASSLRTGTSGELFF,TGCGCCAGCAGCCTGAGGACAGGAACGAGCGGGGAGCTGTTTTTT
.,few,TRBV30,TRBJ2-3,CAWSLRTDTQYF,TGTGCCTGGAGTCTCCGCACAGATACGCAGTATTTT
.,few,TRBV5-8,TRBJ1-3,CASSSGDSGNTIYF,TGTGCCAGCAGCTCAGGGGACTCTGGAAACACCATATATTTT
TRBD1,few,TRBV7-2,TRBJ1-1,CASSLRQGAAEAFF,TGTGCCAGCAGCTTGAGACAGGGGGCAGCAGAAGCTTTCTTT
TRBD2,.,TRBV4-2,TRBJ2-2,CASSLGSSGGAGELFF,TGTGCCAGCAGCCTTGGGTCTAGCGGGGGGGCGGGGGAGCTGTTTTTT
.,.,TRBV10-1,TRBJ2-1,CASSEAASRREQFF,TGCGCCAGCAGTGAGGCGGCTAGCAGGCGTGAGCAGTTCTTC